Listed here are 10 T cell receptor beta chains from one sample, sequenced in a study of OX40 agonist ivuxolimab in advanced cancers. Sequencing used immunoSEQ multiplex PCR; TCRdb keeps in-frame clones, though not all of them. In the table there are around 20,000 clones, just under 75% of which are singletons. Sequences were derived from CD4+ or CD8+ T cells sorted from blood, sampled in a trial of the OX40 agonist ivuxolimab. Receptors originate from an adult with an advanced solid tumor such as melanoma, head and neck, liver or kidney cancer.

V is TRBV7-8 and J is TRBJ2-2; tentative D call: TRBD2 (6 bases). V shed 1 base and J shed 3 bases, with 9 bases lying between them. The CDR3 contains 15 residues. Germline V lookup: CDR1 SGHVS, CDR2 FQNEAQ. The CDR3 DNA reads TGTGCCAGCAGCTTAGTGGAGGGTGACACCGGGGAGCTGTTTTTT. Translating it yields CASSLVEGDTGELFF. The full variable domain, its missing parts supplied by reference TRBV7-8 and TRBJ2-2, is GAGVSQSPRYKVAKRGQDVALRCDPISGHVSLFWYQQALGQGPEFLTYFQNEAQLDKSGLPSDRFFAERPEGSVSTLKIQRTQQEDSAVYLCASSLVEGDTGELFFGEGSRLTVL.

This clone came up once. The chain joins TRBV4-2 to TRBJ2-5; unclear D gene. The CDR3 has 15 amino acids. Trimming took 1 base from V and 3 from J, leaving 12 bases between them. The germline CDR1 and CDR2 sequences are LGHNA and YNFKEQ. This CDR3 reads CASSQVLGIEETQYF. In nucleotides, the CDR3 is TGTGCCAGCAGCCAAGTGTTAGGGATTGAAGAGACCCAGTACTTC.

This chain uses TRBV6-1 with TRBJ1-5; D call uncertain. CDR1 is MNHNS and CDR2 is SASEGT in the germline V gene. This CDR3 region has 15 residues. Trimming removed 2 bases from V and 0 bases from J, with 8 bases in between. The chain's CDR3 is CASSELIYSNQPQHF. In DNA, the CDR3 is TGTGCCAGCAGTGAACTAATCTATAGCAATCAGCCCCAGCATTTT.

The rearrangement links TRBV30 to TRBJ1-3; no firm D call. The CDR3 spans 12 residues. Trimming pared 0 bases from V and 3 bases from J, leaving 3 bases between. Germline lookup yields CDR1 GTSNPN and CDR2 SVGIG (reference sequence). CDR3 coding DNA: TGTGCCTGGAGTGTACTTGGAAACACCATATATTTT. Translated: CAWSVLGNTIYF.

The chain links TRBV6-4 to TRBJ2-7; D call uncertain. Trimming stripped 2 bases from V and 1 base from J, with 6 bases between. The CDR3 contains 13 residues. Germline assignment: CDR1 MRHNA and CDR2 SNTAGT. CDR3 sequence (DNA): TGTGCCAGCAGTGACGGCCAGTCCTACGAGCAGTACTTC. Translating it yields CASSDGQSYEQYF.

This clone was recorded once. The V call is TRBV6-1, the J call TRBJ2-7; TRBD2 matches at 8 bases. Germline-derived CDR1 and CDR2 are MNHNS and SASEGT. The trim removed 5 bases at V and 9 bases at J, leaving 12 bases unmatched. The CDR3 is 14 residues long. The CDR3 loop reads CASSPGPIAGTQYF. The CDR3 DNA reads as TGTGCCAGCAGTCCGGGCCCCATAGCGGGAACGCAGTACTTC.

This chain connects TRBV29-1 to TRBJ2-5; 9 bases align to TRBD2. The V gene's germline CDR1 is SQVTM and CDR2 ANQGSEA. The J segment lost 3 bases and the V segment lost 5 bases, leaving 4 bases of the junction unmatched. The CDR3 length is 13 residues. In DNA form, the CDR3 reads TGCAGCGTTTTTGTAGCGGGAGAAGAGACCCAGTACTTC. Its translation is CSVFVAGEETQYF.

This sequence joins TRBV7-2 and TRBJ1-1; D possibly corresponds to TRBD1 (6 bases). V dropped 5 bases and J dropped 5 bases, with 15 bases sitting between them. CDR1 is SGHTA and CDR2 is FQGNSA in the germline V gene. The CDR3 totals 14 residues. As DNA, the CDR3 is TGTGCCAGCAGCCCATGGCAGGGGCTAACTGAAGCTTTCTTT. Translation: CASSPWQGLTEAFF. Based on the CDR3 plus reference TRBV7-2 and TRBJ1-1, the full variable domain is GAGVSQSPSNKVTEKGKDVELRCDPISGHTALYWYRQSLGQGLEFLIYFQGNSAPDKSGLPSDRFSAERTGGSVSTLTIQRTQQEDSAVYLCASSPWQGLTEAFFGQGTRLTVV.

This rearrangement joins TRBV29-1 to TRBJ1-1; tentative D call: TRBD1 (5 bases). Germline assignment: CDR1 SQVTM and CDR2 ANQGSEA. V was clipped by 6 bases and J by 4 bases, with 9 bases between them. The CDR3 totals 11 residues. CDR3 region: CSVGGVTEAFF. The CDR3 region has the DNA TGCAGCGTCGGGGGGGTCACTGAAGCTTTCTTT.

This clone is medium-sized. Here the CDR3 reads CASSEVAGGAFSNQPQHF. DNA for the CDR3: TGTGCCAGCAGTGAGGTGGCAGGGGGCGCGTTCAGCAATCAGCCCCAGCATTTT. This chain links TRBV6-1 with TRBJ1-5, with TRBD1 identical over 8 bases. Germline lookup yields CDR1 MNHNS and CDR2 SASEGT. Trimming cost V 3 bases and J 1 base; bases outside gene matches: 11. This CDR3 has 18 amino acids.